The rows below give T cell receptor beta chains drawn from one sample of a study of T cell responses to AZD1222 COVID-19 vaccine. Libraries were prepared by immunoSEQ multiplex PCR; TCRdb keeps only in-frame clonotypes and omits some of them. The table includes 65,000 to 100,000 clones, approximately 89% detected once. The source material was peripheral blood, sampled 28 days after the second AZD1222 dose. These receptors came from an adult who received the AZD1222 COVID-19 vaccine. Each CDR3 is given with its conserved first and last residue. Each record gives: J gene, V gene, CDR3 protein.

J: TRBJ1-5; V: TRBV6-5; CDR3: CASSSGTGTYNQPQHF
J: TRBJ1-5; V: TRBV18; CDR3: CASSPQGQGSQPQHF
J: TRBJ1-5; V: TRBV6-2/TRBV6-3; CDR3: CASSYLGPDSNQPQHF
J: TRBJ2-5; V: TRBV14; CDR3: CASSQEGGRQETQYF
J: TRBJ1-6; V: TRBV9; CDR3: CASSAGPSNSPLHF
J: TRBJ1-5; V: TRBV7-2; CDR3: CASSLERGRKPQHF
J: TRBJ2-2; V: TRBV6-2/TRBV6-3; CDR3: CASSFWVPGELFF
J: TRBJ2-3; V: TRBV11-2; CDR3: CASSLVRDGGTQYF
J: TRBJ1-1; V: TRBV5-1; CDR3: CASSWGQGMGNTEAFF
J: TRBJ2-1; V: TRBV3-1/TRBV3-2; CDR3: CASSQVTGSYNEQFF
J: TRBJ2-7; V: TRBV7-8; CDR3: CASSRTGQSYEQYF
J: TRBJ1-2; V: TRBV12-3/TRBV12-4; CDR3: CASSLARGDDYTF
J: TRBJ2-1; V: TRBV3-1/TRBV3-2; CDR3: CASSQQPPGQYNEQFF
J: TRBJ1-6; V: TRBV2; CDR3: CASSVGQGVVSPLHF
J: TRBJ1-3; V: TRBV7-6; CDR3: CASSSGPRKDTIYF
J: TRBJ2-3; V: TRBV4-3; CDR3: CASSQGLAADTQYF
J: TRBJ2-7; V: TRBV30; CDR3: CAWSAGLNEQYF
J: TRBJ1-2; V: TRBV19; CDR3: CASSSPGEIYGYTF
J: TRBJ1-5; V: TRBV19; CDR3: CASKTGGDQPQHF
J: TRBJ2-2; V: TRBV7-2; CDR3: CASSPLAGPGELFF
J: TRBJ2-3; V: TRBV6-6; CDR3: CASWASGRSGDTQYF
J: TRBJ2-3; V: TRBV19; CDR3: CASSGPMGDTQYF
J: TRBJ1-2; V: TRBV28; CDR3: CASSSTGAGSGYTF
J: TRBJ1-3; V: TRBV21-1; CDR3: CASSKRDRGFPGNTIYF
J: TRBJ2-7; V: TRBV9; CDR3: CASSMTRFGEQYF
J: TRBJ1-5; V: TRBV27; CDR3: CASSFRGGPDGGVSNQPQHF
J: TRBJ1-2; V: TRBV7-2; CDR3: CASSPIADNNYGYTF
J: TRBJ2-1; V: TRBV7-6; CDR3: CASSLVAGSYNEQFF
J: TRBJ1-5; V: TRBV27; CDR3: CASSSFGRESNQPQHF
J: TRBJ2-1; V: TRBV7-9; CDR3: CASSQAGLQIEQFF
J: TRBJ1-2; V: TRBV19; CDR3: CASTYDYYGYTF
J: TRBJ2-5; V: TRBV7-9; CDR3: CASSYSPETQYF
J: TRBJ2-1; V: TRBV5-1; CDR3: CASSLEGGNSYNEQFF
J: TRBJ1-5; V: TRBV24-1; CDR3: CATSGTGQHQPQHF
J: TRBJ1-2; V: TRBV30; CDR3: CACGPYPYGYTF
J: TRBJ1-5; V: TRBV15; CDR3: CATSRAQTSGQPQHF
J: TRBJ2-7; V: TRBV16; CDR3: CASTIAGYNSYEQYF
J: TRBJ2-3; V: TRBV4-1; CDR3: CASSQGMMADTQYF
J: TRBJ2-5; V: TRBV19; CDR3: CASSINRVETQYF
J: TRBJ2-2; V: TRBV28; CDR3: CASSDVGQGNTGELFF
J: TRBJ2-7; V: TRBV7-3; CDR3: CASSYRPGWEQYF
J: TRBJ1-4; V: TRBV10-3; CDR3: CAISPNGGEKLFF
J: TRBJ2-7; V: TRBV10-3; CDR3: CAIRGVGRSYEQYF
J: TRBJ1-2; V: TRBV28; CDR3: CASSDPGQGSIYNYGYTF
J: TRBJ2-7; V: TRBV9; CDR3: CASSTGTAPDGEQYF